This T cell receptor beta chain comes out of a study of T cell repertoires in cytomegalovirus infection. Study-level information: In public TCR beta signatures, there were indications of both CMV infection and matching HLA type.

TCRdb reprocessed the reads with MiXCR, giving one entry per CDR3 protein. Altogether approximately 260,000 distinct CDR3 sequences are present, 22% being singletons, with the ten largest covering approximately 19%. General study results and limits: Accumulated public TCR beta family frequency recognized individuals carrying CMV together with the relevant HLA. HLA-C-restricted TCR beta clonotypes specific for CMV led the ex vivo response.

This clonotype showed up many times. Its antigen is not known. The CDR3 contains 16 residues. Germline V gene data show CDR1 as SGHVS and CDR2 as FQNEAQ. Trimming at V came to 5 bases and at J to 1 base, leaving 7 bases not matched to a gene. The chain combines TRBV7-8 with TRBJ2-3; 9 nucleotides line up with TRBD2. The receptor was isolated from a human donor in good health (CMV status not recorded). Some clones in this sample may be carry-over from other donors' samples. Specimen: cultured PBMCs, collected from culture after CMV antigen stimulation. The DNA for the CDR3 is TGTGCCAGCAGCCCAGCCCGACTAGCGGGCACAGATACGCAGTATTTT. Translating gives CASSPARLAGTDTQYF. Complete variable domain (other parts from reference TRBV7-8 and TRBJ2-3): GAGVSQSPRYKVAKRGQDVALRCDPISGHVSLFWYQQALGQGPEFLTYFQNEAQLDKSGLPSDRFFAERPEGSVSTLKIQRTQQEDSAVYLCASSPARLAGTDTQYFGPGTRLTVL.